The rows below give T cell receptor beta chains drawn from one sample of a study of blood T cells in healthy people across ages. TCRdb called the 5' RACE reads again in MiXCR, with one record for every CDR3 protein. This sample has approximately 600,000 distinct CDR3 sequences; 58% occur once, and the top ten carry approximately 40%. The sample taken for sequencing was blood. The receptors stem from a man aged 55 to 70 in good health. Both conserved end residues are part of each CDR3. The order of the fields is clone size, D gene, J gene, V gene, CDR3 DNA, CDR3 protein. The D gene is left open where the match is weak. The listing skips clone size in some rows; elsewhere it reads once, few, many or a size class.

. | . | TRBJ2-3 | TRBV9 | TGTGCCAGCACAGAAGCGGGCTTAAGCACAGATACGCAGTATTTT | CASTEAGLSTDTQYF
. | TRBD2 | TRBJ2-3 | TRBV18 | TGTGCCAGCTCACCACTAGCGGGGGTCGGTATTGGCACAGATACGCAGTATTTT | CASSPLAGVGIGTDTQYF
. | . | TRBJ2-1 | TRBV6-2/TRBV6-3 | TGTGCCAGCAGCCGACGGGGATCCTGCAACGAGCAGTTCTTC | CASSRRGSCNEQFF
. | . | TRBJ2-3 | TRBV2 | TGTGCCAGCAGCCCCAGGGCAAAACCCAACACAGATACGCAGTATTTT | CASSPRAKPNTDTQYF
. | . | TRBJ1-2 | TRBV5-5 | TGTGCCAGCAGCTCCGGGGTTGAGAACTATGGCTACACCTTC | CASSSGVENYGYTF
many | TRBD1 | TRBJ2-4 | TRBV7-2 | TGTGCCAGCAGCGCCAACAGGGGGAACATTCAGTACTTC | CASSANRGNIQYF
. | TRBD2 | TRBJ2-5 | TRBV6-2/TRBV6-3 | TGTGCCAGCAGTTCCGGACTAGCGGGGCTTCAAGAGACCCAGTACTTC | CASSSGLAGLQETQYF
. | . | TRBJ2-3 | TRBV11-2 | TGTGCCAGCAGCTTCACAGGCACAAATGCGCAGTATTTT | CASSFTGTNAQYF
. | TRBD1 | TRBJ1-5 | TRBV29-1 | TGCAGCGTTCGCGACAGGGACAGCAATCAGCCCCAGCATTTT | CSVRDRDSNQPQHF
. | TRBD2 | TRBJ2-1 | TRBV7-2 | TGTGCCAGCAGCCTTAGACTAGCGGGGGGACCTCGGGGCAATGAGCAGTTCTTC | CASSLRLAGGPRGNEQFF
. | TRBD1 | TRBJ2-7 | TRBV20-1 | TGCAGTGCTTTAGCAGGGGGCGAGCAGTACTTC | CSALAGGEQYF
. | . | TRBJ2-6 | TRBV6-2/TRBV6-3 | TGCGCCAGCAGTGCGGCCAAAGAGCCCTCTGGGGCCAACGTCCTGACTTTC | CASSAAKEPSGANVLTF
. | . | TRBJ2-4 | TRBV7-2 | TGTGCCAGCAGCCCTAGGGGGGCCGCCAAAAACATTCAGTACTTC | CASSPRGAAKNIQYF
many | . | TRBJ2-1 | TRBV4-2 | TGTGCCAGCAGCCAAGTACGGTATGAGCAGTTCTTC | CASSQVRYEQFF
few | TRBD1 | TRBJ1-4 | TRBV6-6 | TGTGCCAGCAGTGCCACAGGGGTAAATGAAAAACTGTTTTTT | CASSATGVNEKLFF
. | . | TRBJ1-2 | TRBV3-1 | TGTGCCAGCAGCCACTCGGACAGCTACGATGGCTACACCTTC | CASSHSDSYDGYTF
. | . | TRBJ2-1 | TRBV7-2 | TGTGCCAGCAGCTTACCAGCGGTGTACAATGAGCAGTTCTTC | CASSLPAVYNEQFF
. | . | TRBJ2-1 | TRBV7-2 | TGTGCCAGCAGCTCGTCAGTGGGGTTCTACAATGAGCAGTTCTTC | CASSSSVGFYNEQFF
. | TRBD1 | TRBJ2-7 | TRBV7-9 | TGTGCCAGCAGCTCCGGGACAGGCTCCCACGAGCAGTACTTC | CASSSGTGSHEQYF
. | . | TRBJ2-1 | TRBV6-1 | TGTGCCAGCACCCCCTCGGGTTCTACATACAATGAGCAGTTCTTC | CASTPSGSTYNEQFF
. | . | TRBJ2-5 | TRBV3-1 | TGTGCCAGCAGCCAAGAAGTGGGCGGGGAGACCCAGTACTTC | CASSQEVGGETQYF
once | . | TRBJ1-2 | TRBV11-2 | TGTGCCAGCAGCTTAGTACCCACCGGGTCCTATGGCTACACCTTC | CASSLVPTGSYGYTF
. | TRBD1 | TRBJ2-7 | TRBV24-1 | TGTGCCACCAGTGATTTATCGTTGGGGACAGGGGTCGAGCAGTACTTC | CATSDLSLGTGVEQYF
. | . | TRBJ2-1 | TRBV24-1 | TGTGCCACCAGTGATTCGGGGGCCAATTCCTACAATGAGCAGTTCTTC | CATSDSGANSYNEQFF
. | . | TRBJ2-5 | TRBV11-3 | TGTGCCAGCAGCTATGGGGCCTCTGGGGAGACCCAGTACTTC | CASSYGASGETQYF
few | . | TRBJ1-6 | TRBV12-3/TRBV12-4 | TGTGCCAGCAGTCCCCCGGGGTCACCCCTCCACTTT | CASSPPGSPLHF
few | TRBD2 | TRBJ2-3 | TRBV4-2 | TGTGCCAGCAGCCAAGGGATAGCGGGGGAAGGACATACGCAGTATTTT | CASSQGIAGEGHTQYF
few | . | TRBJ2-5 | TRBV2 | TGTGCCACCGCCCTAGGAGGGACCCAGTACTTC | CATALGGTQYF
. | TRBD2 | TRBJ2-7 | TRBV12-3/TRBV12-4 | TGTGCCAGCAGTTATTTGAGCGGGGCGGGCTACGAGCAGTACTTC | CASSYLSGAGYEQYF
once | . | TRBJ2-7 | TRBV7-8 | TGTGCCAGCAGCCCTTACAATGCGGGGAGCGCATATACCTACGAGCAGTACTTC | CASSPYNAGSAYTYEQYF
. | . | TRBJ1-6 | TRBV9 | TGTGCCAGCAGCGTAGGCAGTTATAATTCATCCCTCCACTTT | CASSVGSYNSSLHF
. | . | TRBJ1-4 | TRBV2 | TGTGCCGGACGGCCCCGAATGGATGAAAAACTGTTTTTT | CAGRPRMDEKLFF
. | . | TRBJ2-2 | TRBV5-1 | TGCGCCAGCAGCCCGCCGGGACACAGTAACACCGGGGAGCTGTTTTTT | CASSPPGHSNTGELFF
. | . | TRBJ1-4 | TRBV11-2 | TGTGCCAGCAGCTTAGATACAGGGTTTCGAGAAAAACTGTTTTTT | CASSLDTGFREKLFF
. | . | TRBJ2-2 | TRBV14 | TGTGCCAGCAGCCAACCTGCCTCCGGGGAGCTGTTTTTT | CASSQPASGELFF
. | . | TRBJ2-7 | TRBV20-1 | TGCAGTGCTAGTGCCCCCGGGACCAACACCTACGAGCAGTACTTC | CSASAPGTNTYEQYF
. | . | TRBJ2-1 | TRBV4-1 | TGCGCCAGCAGCCAAGATGAGGGCCCCTACAATGAGCAGTTCTTC | CASSQDEGPYNEQFF
. | . | TRBJ1-6 | TRBV2 | TGTGCCAGCAGTGAAATGAGTGGGGCCCTTAATTCACCCCTCCACTTT | CASSEMSGALNSPLHF
once | . | TRBJ1-2 | TRBV29-1 | TGCAGCGTTGATGGCAGCCCAAACTATGGCTACACCTTC | CSVDGSPNYGYTF
. | . | TRBJ1-4 | TRBV29-1 | TGCAGCGTTGTGGCGGAAGTTAATGAAAAACTGTTTTTT | CSVVAEVNEKLFF
. | . | TRBJ1-1 | TRBV27 | TGTGCCAGCCGGGGCGGGACGACGAAAGCTTTCTTT | CASRGGTTKAFF
few | . | TRBJ1-6 | TRBV20-1 | TGCAGTGCTAGAGAGGGGGGAGGTTGGAATTCACCCCTCCACTTT | CSAREGGGWNSPLHF
. | . | TRBJ1-4 | TRBV9 | TGTGCCAGCAGCGGGGGGGGTAACGAAAAACTGTTTTTT | CASSGGGNEKLFF
. | TRBD1 | TRBJ2-7 | TRBV5-6 | TGTGCCAGCAGCCTAGACAGGGGGTCGGACGAGCAGTACTTC | CASSLDRGSDEQYF
. | TRBD2 | TRBJ2-7 | TRBV6-5 | TGTGCCAGCAGTCCACCTAGCGGGGGTGACGAGCAGTACTTC | CASSPPSGGDEQYF
few | . | TRBJ2-7 | TRBV6-6 | TGTGCCAGCAGTTACACGAAGGACTTCTCCTACGAGCAGTACTTC | CASSYTKDFSYEQYF
. | . | TRBJ2-5 | TRBV2 | TGTGCCAGCAGTGAAGTGCGGGGGCCTCAAGAGACCCAGTACTTC | CASSEVRGPQETQYF
. | . | TRBJ1-4 | TRBV6-1 | TGTGCCAGCAGTGATTGGGGAACTAATGAAAAACTGTTTTTT | CASSDWGTNEKLFF
. | TRBD2 | TRBJ2-3 | TRBV6-1 | TGTGCCAGCAGTCCACTAGCGGGGAGAACAGATACGCAGTATTTT | CASSPLAGRTDTQYF
many | . | TRBJ2-4 | TRBV9 | TGTGCCAGCAGCGAGGCCAAAAACATTCAGTACTTC | CASSEAKNIQYF
once | . | TRBJ2-3 | TRBV6-1 | TGTGCCAGCAGTGAATTGGTACTCAACACAGATACGCAGTATTTT | CASSELVLNTDTQYF
. | TRBD1 | TRBJ2-7 | TRBV6-5 | TGTGCCAGCAAAGGGACAGCCAGCTCCTACGAGCAGTACTTC | CASKGTASSYEQYF
. | . | TRBJ1-1 | TRBV29-1 | TGCAGTGGAATCAATACTGAAGCTTTCTTT | CSGINTEAFF
. | TRBD2 | TRBJ2-3 | TRBV5-1 | TGCGCCAGCAGCCCGGGACTAGCGGGTGGACGGGCAGATACGCAGTATTTT | CASSPGLAGGRADTQYF
. | TRBD1 | TRBJ2-7 | TRBV4-2 | TGTGCCAGCAGCCAGAGAGACAGGGGGGGCTACAATGAGCAGTACTTC | CASSQRDRGGYNEQYF